This T cell receptor (beta chain) was observed in a study of shared clonotypes between healthy human individuals. The wider study: There were three CD4 naive, three CD4 memory, two CD8 naive and one CD8 memory plates per donor. General study findings and limits: Depth of sequencing was expected to influence donor clonotype sharing.

Sorted subsets were amplified in replicate PCRs using around 0.2 ug DNA, around 30,000 T cell genomes. TCRdb's copy holds only in-frame clones and misses some; the assay was immunoSEQ multiplex PCR. The sample has hundreds of thousands of clones; roughly 96% are singletons. Between the trimmed V and J ends, which lost 3 bases and 6 bases, there was a span of 9 bases. The CDR3 contains 12 residues. Germline lookup yields CDR1 SGDLS and CDR2 YYNGEE. In the case of this clone: What it binds is unknown.

CD45RO-negative, CCR7-positively selected cells formed the naive CD8 fraction, excluding terminally differentiated effector memory CD45RA+ cells. J is TRBJ1-2 and V is TRBV9, with D possibly being TRBD1 (6 bases). The sequencing input was naive CD8+ T cells sorted from blood. The TCR sequence derives from a man younger than 40 in good health. CDR3 coding DNA: TGTGCCAGCAGCGATCGGACAGATGGCTACACCTTC. Translating gives CASSDRTDGYTF.